This TCR beta chain stems from a study of blood T cell repertoires in COVID-19. In the study overall: The analysed material was cDNA or gDNA that came from T cells, B-cell-depleted T cells, or PBMCs.

Authors' processing steps: Reference gene primer amplification gave nucleated cell count estimates. Repertoires were generated with immunoSEQ multiplex PCR, while TCRdb's copy carries only in-frame clones and drops some. That table furnishes V, J and clone size, whereas the DNA furnished D and trimming. The data show roughly 90,000 clones, approximately 87% seen once. V shed 6 bases, J shed 8 bases, and the junction held 9 bases outside the gene matches. This CDR3 contains 13 residues. Looked up from germline, CDR1 is WNHNN and CDR2 is SYGVQD (reference sequence). Material for sequencing was peripheral blood. The chain joins TRBV10-1 to TRBJ1-1, with 7 bases matching TRBD1. This TCR was sampled from a human donor in a cohort sampled during active COVID-19. DNA for the CDR3: TGCGCCAGCAGCCGAGAACCGACAGGGGAAGCTTTCTTT. Translation: CASSREPTGEAFF.